Sequencing of this T cell receptor (beta chain) was carried out in a study of post-analysis software for immune sequencing data. Study summary: Relapsing-remitting, secondary progressive and progressive-relapsing forms made up the multiple sclerosis disease courses.

Unique molecular identifiers tagged the TCR beta cDNA libraries. Each CDR3 protein gets one entry after TCRdb re-called the PCR reads with MiXCR. In the table there are roughly 600,000 distinct CDR3 sequences, 40% to 50% of which are singletons. Study-level points and caveats: Pronounced co-clustering by F measure was evident among identically batched samples. Comparison with controls showed significantly lower normalized Chao1 diversity in multiple sclerosis patients.

With respect to this clonotype: Antigen specificity is unknown.

Sequenced sample: blood. This TCR was recovered from a girl aged 5-17 years with multiple sclerosis.

CDR3 region: CASRSGKSTDTQYF. CDR3 sequence (DNA): TGCGCCAGTCGTAGCGGAAAAAGCACAGATACGCAGTATTTT. The gene calls are TRBV5-1 and TRBJ2-3; possibly TRBD2 for D (6 bases). The germline V gene has CDR1 SGHRS and CDR2 YFSETQ. Trimming removed 8 bases at V and 0 bases at J, with 13 bases between. CDR3 length equals 14 residues.